This TCR beta chain was recovered during a study of T-cell reconstitution after alpha-beta-depleted transplantation in children. CDR1 is SGHTA, CDR2 FQGNSA, per germline. The CDR3 is 14 residues long. Between the trimmed V and J ends, which lost 5 bases and 2 bases, there was a span of 11 bases. During its preparation, the TCRbeta library received unique molecular identifiers. One entry per CDR3 protein, called by TCRdb with MiXCR from the PCR reads. The sample carries some 350,000 distinct CDR3 sequences, 10% recorded once. The material sequenced was PBMCs from the stem cell graft donor, taken from the stem cell graft. This chain connects TRBV7-2 to TRBJ2-3; no definite D call. The source is a human donor who donated a stem cell graft to a child with acute lymphoblastic leukemia. The CDR3 DNA reads TGTGCCAGCAGCCCGACACTGAACACAGATACGCAGTATTTT. Translated, it gives CASSPTLNTDTQYF.